These 7 T cell receptor beta chains originate from one sample sequenced in a study of blood T cells in healthy people across ages. It was with a sample-barcoded 5' primer and a J-beta primer mix that a second PCR of roughly 6 to 12 cycles was run. From the 5' RACE reads, TCRdb called clonotypes with MiXCR, one entry per CDR3 protein. The data hold around 1,000,000 distinct CDR3 sequences, with 20% to 25% observed a single time. This sample was shared with a second study, whose subject was T cells of mothers and their children.

Sequences were obtained from blood. The receptors here all came from a girl aged 2 to 9 in good health.

The gene calls are TRBV6-1 and TRBJ1-1, with a tentative D call TRBD1 (5 bases). The CDR3 length is 14 residues. Germline-derived CDR1 and CDR2 are MNHNS and SASEGT. Trimming shortened V by 7 bases and J by 0 bases, and 12 bases separated the two germline ends. The CDR3 bases are TGTGCCAGCATTCGAGCAGGGATGAACACTGAAGCTTTCTTT. It yields the protein CASIRAGMNTEAFF.

The chain joins TRBV6-4 to TRBJ2-5, with TRBD2 matching over 9 bases. This CDR3 contains 16 residues. Germline assignment: CDR1 MRHNA and CDR2 SNTAGT. Trimming took 6 bases from V and 5 from J; bases not matched to a gene: 13. CDR3 protein: CASRGRRGGLMETQYF. As DNA, the CDR3 is TGTGCCAGCAGGGGAAGGCGGGGGGGGCTGATGGAGACCCAGTACTTC.

The chain uses TRBV6-6 and TRBJ2-5; tentative D call: TRBD2 (5 bases). The J call could be wrong; TRBJ2-1 is a better fit for the DNA end. The CDR3 length is 12 residues. Germline assignment: CDR1 MNHNY and CDR2 SVGAGI (reference sequence). The CDR3 DNA reads TGTGCCAGCATGAGGGCGCCGAATGAGCAGTTCTTC. It translates to CASMRAPNEQFF.

The chain recombines TRBV27 with TRBJ2-6; D perhaps matches TRBD2 (5 bases). This CDR3 spans 19 amino acids. Germline CDR1 reads MNHEY; CDR2 reads SMNVEV (reference sequence). The ends were cut back, 4 bases at V and 2 bases at J, with 21 bases in the middle. The CDR3 sequence is CASSSPTPPDSAGANVLTF. The CDR3 DNA is TGTGCCAGCAGTTCCCCGACACCTCCGGACTCGGCTGGGGCCAACGTCCTGACTTTC.

This clonotype was observed a handful of times. The V call is TRBV7-2, the J call TRBJ2-1; 9 bases map to TRBD1. Germline CDR1 is SGHTA and CDR2 is FQGNSA. The CDR3 loop spans 16 amino acids. With 1 base clipped from V and 9 bases from J, the junction kept 10 bases outside the gene matches. CDR3 sequence reads: CASSLVYRDRDGEQFF. The CDR3 coding sequence is TGTGCCAGCAGCTTAGTTTACCGGGACAGGGATGGTGAGCAGTTCTTC.

This clonotype was detected a few times. This chain connects TRBV7-9 to TRBJ2-3; no clear D. V lost 7 bases to trimming and J lost 0 bases, with 11 bases between them. The CDR3 is 14 amino acids. Germline V CDR1 and CDR2: SEHNR, FQNEAQ (reference sequence). The CDR3 sequence is CASILITSTDTQYF. The CDR3 DNA is TGTGCCAGCATCCTAATTACTAGCACAGATACGCAGTATTTT.

CDR3 amino acids: CASSYTEGRYGYTF. For the CDR3, the DNA is TGTGCCAGCAGTTACACGGAAGGAAGATATGGCTACACCTTC. The chain joins TRBV6-2 or TRBV6-3 to TRBJ1-2; D gene uncertain. V was shortened by 2 bases and J by 5 bases, with 12 bases between the two germline ends. In germline, CDR1 is MNHEY, CDR2 SVGEGT. CDR3 length: 14 amino acids.